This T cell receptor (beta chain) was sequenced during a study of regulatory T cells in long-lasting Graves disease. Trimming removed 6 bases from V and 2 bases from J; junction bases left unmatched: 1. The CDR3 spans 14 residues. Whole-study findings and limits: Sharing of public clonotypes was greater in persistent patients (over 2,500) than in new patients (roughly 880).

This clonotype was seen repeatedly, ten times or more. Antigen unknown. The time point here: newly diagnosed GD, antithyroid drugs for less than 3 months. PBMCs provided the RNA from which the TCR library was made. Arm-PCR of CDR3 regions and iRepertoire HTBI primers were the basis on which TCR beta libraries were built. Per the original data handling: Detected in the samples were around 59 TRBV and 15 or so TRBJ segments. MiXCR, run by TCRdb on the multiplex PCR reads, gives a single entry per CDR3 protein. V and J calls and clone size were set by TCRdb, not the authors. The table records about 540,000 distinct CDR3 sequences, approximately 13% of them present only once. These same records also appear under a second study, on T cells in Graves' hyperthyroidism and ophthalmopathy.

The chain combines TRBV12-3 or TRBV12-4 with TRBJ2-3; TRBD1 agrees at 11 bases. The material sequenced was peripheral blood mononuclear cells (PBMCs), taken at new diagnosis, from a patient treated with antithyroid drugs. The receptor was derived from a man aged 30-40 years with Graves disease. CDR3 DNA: TGTGCCAGCAGGGGACAGGGGGTCACAGATACGCAGTATTTT. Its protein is CASRGQGVTDTQYF.